This record covers a single TCR beta chain. As processed by the authors: The authors estimated nucleated cell counts from reference gene primer amplification. The protocol was immunoSEQ multiplex PCR, while the TCRdb copy is restricted to in-frame clones and leaves out a portion. Clonal size and the V and J genes are those of that table, whereas D and trimming came from the DNA. The sample shows approximately 240,000 clones, approximately 90% of them seen only once. The CDR3 runs 13 residues. V was trimmed by 7 bases and J by 6 bases, leaving 12 bases between them. In germline, CDR1 is MDHEN, CDR2 SYDVKM. This sample was included in a study of blood T cell repertoires in COVID-19. In the study overall: Acute-phase and convalescent COVID-19 samples originated in the United States, Italy and Spain.

Adults between roughly 18 and 95 years of age took part from 20 to 25 US areas. Material for sequencing was PBMCs or T cells enriched from blood (not recorded which). The source is a woman aged 18 to 35 who had recovered from COVID-19. The chain carries TRBV28 and TRBJ2-2; D may be TRBD2 (6 bases). CDR3 sequence: CASTTSGAGELFF. CDR3 in DNA: TGTGCCAGCACAACATCGGGGGCCGGGGAGCTGTTTTTT.